These T cell receptor beta chains were read from a single sample in a study of molecular identifiers for immune sequencing clone quantification. TCRdb passed the PCR reads through MiXCR, listing each CDR3 protein once. The table lists approximately 37,000 distinct CDR3 sequences, under 25% of them singletons. Input material: naive CD8+ T cells from blood, with Jurkat cell RNA spiked in. The source of these receptors is a human donor in good health. Some libraries in this study had Jurkat cell RNA spiked in. Each CDR3 is given with its conserved first and last residue.

>TRBV7-9
CASSSRDRGSTEAFF
>TRBV3-1
CASSPWENAPGRSAGELFF
>TRBV20-1
CSARDRDGTDTQYF
>TRBV3-1
CASSQDTTGGPGETQYF
>TRBV6-1
CASSAGRGGGYTEAFF
>TRBV19
CASSERGPPDTQYF
>TRBV7-9
CASRPAEWVSPSTDTQYF
>TRBV7-9
CASTLYQETQYF
>TRBV6-2/TRBV6-3
CASSYDPAGGPEAFF
>TRBV25-1
CASSELKGDPFEQYF
>TRBV13
CASSLVEGASYNEQFF
>TRBV5-3
CASSSRTVEEQYF
>TRBV13
CASSLGSSQYNQPQHF
>TRBV7-9
CASSLPKDRPHVDTQYF
>TRBV7-9
CASSLSWGGLSTDTQYF
>TRBV5-3
CASSLDSSHEPYF
>TRBV7-7
CASSQGSGELFF
>TRBV6-5
CASSYSQGNTGELFF
>TRBV14
CASSPKTGGRETQYF
>TRBV10-2
CASSVGVAIREAFF
>TRBV5-6
CASSFEGVGAGELFF
>TRBV2
CASSLTSAYYKQYF
>TRBV2
CASRGKSSYNEQFF
>TRBV2
CASSEYGGRGDTQYF
>TRBV29-1
CSVEAGPGSNTGELFF
>TRBV27
CASRELLGSTDTQYF
>TRBV5-5
CASSGDRGETQYF
>TRBV4-1
CASSNTPLAGMHEQFF
>TRBV29-1
CSVGPATFLNTEAFF
>TRBV28
CASSLRVNTYEQYF
>TRBV2
CASSEVSGSYGYTF
>TRBV13
CASSLSMGREPETQYF
>TRBV6-5
CASSYSGPRGPGTSADTQYF
>TRBV12-3/TRBV12-4
CASSLGPSGGAVLADTQYF
>TRBV9
CASTTGGGVNTEAFF
>TRBV19
CASSLDTSNQPQHF
>TRBV4-1
CASRQQDREGQPQHF
>TRBV13
CASSWGGEAFF
>TRBV7-8
CASSLDPRPGEAQYF
>TRBV27
CASSWTGSLSPLHF
>TRBV12-3/TRBV12-4
CASRPQGNTDTQYF
>TRBV12-3/TRBV12-4
CASSSGTAEAFF
>TRBV20-1
CSARDRGNTEAFF
>TRBV4-2
CASSQIAGSSYEQYF
>TRBV11-2
CASSPSDTQYF
>TRBV9
CASGYQTGTLNTGELFF
>TRBV14
CASSQDRFVNTEAFF
>TRBV12-3/TRBV12-4
CASSLTSGSRYEQYF
>TRBV7-2
CASSSLSVLNTEAFF
>TRBV6-5
CASSYLRTDTQYF